This T cell receptor beta chain was observed in a study of blood T cell repertoires in COVID-19. In the study overall: COVID-19 samples from acute and convalescent phases originated in the United States, Italy and Spain. Nucleic acid was either cDNA or gDNA, and it came from T cells, B-cell-depleted T cells, or PBMCs.

Germline V gene lookup returns CDR1 MNHEY and CDR2 SVGAGI. CDR3 length: 13 amino acids. V shed 7 bases and J shed 8 bases, with 17 bases lying between them. Produced via immunoSEQ multiplex PCR; TCRdb's table is partial and in-frame only. The repertoire holds about 230,000 clones, with around 85% as singletons. This rearrangement joins TRBV6-5 to TRBJ1-2; no clear D. The sequenced sample consisted of peripheral blood. The TCR originated in an elderly woman with acute or convalescent COVID-19. This chain's CDR3 is CASTFETSYGYTF. The CDR3 nucleotides read TGTGCCAGCACGTTTGAAACATCTTACGGCTACACCTTC.